Following are 9 T cell receptor beta chains from one sample sequenced in a study of T cell repertoires in cytomegalovirus infection. TCRdb reprocessed the reads with MiXCR, giving one entry per CDR3 protein. The data show a few hundred thousand distinct CDR3 sequences, about a third seen once. No cognate antigen is known for these TCRs. The input for sequencing was cultured PBMCs, taken from culture after CMV antigen stimulation. The source is a human donor in good health (CMV status not recorded). Some clones in this sample may be carry-over from other donors' samples.

This chain connects TRBV29-1 to TRBJ2-3; no firm D call. CDR1 is SQVTM, CDR2 ANQGSEA, per germline. V was pared by 3 bases and J by 5 bases, with 9 bases between. The CDR3 totals 12 residues. CDR3 DNA: TGCAGCGTTGACGCGGATGGAGATACGCAGTATTTT. It translates to CSVDADGDTQYF.

This clonotype was seen many times. V is TRBV7-2 and J is TRBJ2-4, with a tentative D call TRBD1 (6 bases). The CDR3 length is 13 residues. Germline CDR1 and CDR2: SGHTA and FQGNSA. V lost 5 bases, J lost 4 bases, and 9 bases lay in between. The CDR3: CASSPDRKNIQYF. Written as DNA, the CDR3 is TGTGCCAGCAGCCCGGACAGAAAAAACATTCAGTACTTC.

The V and J genes are TRBV7-8 and TRBJ2-7, with D perhaps matching TRBD2 (5 bases). CDR3 length equals 14 residues. Germline CDR1 and CDR2: SGHVS and FQNEAQ. V was shortened by 5 bases and J by 0 bases, with 11 bases between the two germline ends. CDR3 DNA sequence: TGTGCCAGCAGCCAGGAGGTTCACTCCTACGAGCAGTACTTC. It specifies CASSQEVHSYEQYF.

The chain is built from TRBV10-3 and TRBJ1-1; unclear D gene. The V and J ends lost 3 bases and 1 base respectively, with 9 bases between them. There are 14 residues in the CDR3. CDR1 is ENHRY, CDR2 SYGVKD, per germline. For the CDR3, the DNA is TGTGCCATCAGTGACGCAAACGGGAACACTGAAGCTTTCTTT. Protein product: CAISDANGNTEAFF.

The CDR3 DNA reads TGTGCCACATATGGACAGGGCGCTAAATACAATGAGCAGTTCTTC. Translating it yields CATYGQGAKYNEQFF. V gene TRBV19 combines with J gene TRBJ2-1, with TRBD1 matching over 8 bases. Germline assignment: CDR1 LNHDA and CDR2 SQIVND (reference sequence). V was clipped by 10 bases and J by 4 bases; unmatched bases: 12. This CDR3 spans 15 amino acids. Together with reference TRBV19 and TRBJ2-1, the CDR3 gives the full variable domain: DGGITQSPKYLFRKEGQNVTLSCEQNLNHDAMYWYRQDPGQGLRLIYYSQIVNDFQKGDIAEGYSVSREKKESFPLTVTSAQKNPTAFYLCATYGQGAKYNEQFFGPGTRLTVL.

The chain couples TRBV20-1 to TRBJ2-1, with a weak D call TRBD2 (6 bases). CDR1 DFQATT and CDR2 SNEGSKA come from the germline V gene (reference sequence). This CDR3 spans 13 amino acids. V was clipped by 6 bases and J by 5 bases, with 14 bases between them. The CDR3 DNA reads TGCAGTGCCCTACCGACTAGTAACAATGAGCAGTTCTTC. As protein: CSALPTSNNEQFF.

The J gene is TRBJ1-1, the V gene TRBV15, with D hard to call. The V end lost 0 bases, the J end lost 4 bases, and 12 bases lay between the germline ends. Looked up from germline, CDR1 is LNHNV and CDR2 is YYDKDF (reference sequence). The CDR3 is 15 residues long. In nucleotides, the CDR3 is TGTGCCACCAGCAGAGATTGGGCAGTTAGCACTGAAGCTTTCTTT. As protein: CATSRDWAVSTEAFF. Filled out from reference TRBV15 and TRBJ1-1, the complete variable domain reads DAMVIQNPRYQVTQFGKPVTLSCSQTLNHNVMYWYQQKSSQAPKLLFHYYDKDFNNEADTPDNFQSRRPNTSFCFLDIRSPGLGDTAMYLCATSRDWAVSTEAFFGQGTRLTVV.

This clonotype was seen repeatedly, ten times or more. The CDR3, as DNA: TGTGCCAGCAGCCAGGACAGGGCCAGCTCCTACGAGCAGTACGTC. This codes for CASSQDRASSYEQYV. The chain combines TRBV7-2 with TRBJ2-7, with TRBD1 matching 8 bases. The CDR3 is 15 amino acids. Germline lookup yields CDR1 SGHTA and CDR2 FQGNSA. With V trimmed by 5 bases and J by 0 bases, 6 bases remained unmatched.

This rearrangement joins TRBV7-9 to TRBJ2-1; the match to TRBD2 covers 9 bases. Germline V gives CDR1 SEHNR, CDR2 FQNEAQ (reference sequence). The CDR3 covers 16 residues. The V and J ends lost 2 bases and 3 bases, in that order; junction bases with no gene match: 5. CDR3 region: CASSLPSGRNYNEQFF. The CDR3 nucleotides are TGTGCCAGCAGCTTACCAAGCGGGAGGAACTACAATGAGCAGTTCTTC.